The next 22 T cell receptor beta chains were all read from a single sample in a study of blood T cell repertoires in COVID-19. Measured with immunoSEQ multiplex PCR; TCRdb has only the in-frame clones, and not every one. The data show under 100,000 clones, around four fifths seen once. Source material: peripheral blood. These receptors were obtained from a human donor in a cohort sampled during active COVID-19.

The rearrangement uses TRBV5-8 and TRBJ2-5; TRBD2 is a possible D gene (6 bases). Germline loops: CDR1 SGHTS, CDR2 YDEGEE. The CDR3 is 13 residues long. Trimming removed 6 bases from V and 2 bases from J, with 11 bases in between. Written as DNA, the CDR3 is TGTGCCAGCACCCGGGGGTGGCAAGAGACCCAGTACTTC. Amino acids: CASTRGWQETQYF.

CDR3 loop: CASSDSYLSNQPQHF. CDR3 nucleotides: TGTGCCAGCAGTGATAGCTACCTAAGCAATCAGCCCCAGCATTTT. V gene TRBV2 combines with J gene TRBJ1-5; D ambiguous. CDR3 length equals 15 residues. Germline values: CDR1 SNHLY, CDR2 FYNNEI. Trimming stripped 3 bases from V and 1 base from J, with 10 bases between.

J is TRBJ1-1 and V is TRBV19; possibly TRBD1 for D (5 bases). Germline lookup yields CDR1 LNHDA and CDR2 SQIVND (reference sequence). V lost 7 bases to trimming and J lost 4 bases, with 13 bases between them. The CDR3 has 13 amino acids. CDR3 in amino acids: CASTWGVGTEAFF. DNA of the CDR3: TGTGCCAGTACGTGGGGGGTGGGCACTGAAGCTTTCTTT.

The V gene is TRBV5-1, the J gene TRBJ2-1; 11 bases are shared with TRBD1. V dropped 5 bases and J dropped 8; count of bases not matched to a gene: 15. The CDR3 has 17 residues. The germline CDR1 and CDR2 sequences are SGHRS and YFSETQ. For the CDR3, the DNA is TGCGCCAGCAGTTCAGCAACATTGGGACAGGGGGAGGATGAGCAGTTCTTC. This codes for CASSSATLGQGEDEQFF.

In regard to this clone: One end of the junction is discordant with germline, which a read error may explain. This rearrangement joins TRBV5-1 to TRBJ2-1; 9 nucleotides match TRBD2. The CDR3 has 16 residues. CDR1 SGHRS and CDR2 YFSETQ come from the germline V gene. This CDR3 is CARSLGAGGLENEQFF. CDR3 sequence (DNA): TGCGCCCGCAGCTTGGGGGCGGGGGGGCTGGAAAATGAGCAGTTCTTC.

The V gene is TRBV24-1, the J gene TRBJ2-7; the D gene is possibly TRBD1 (7 bases). CDR3 size: 18 residues. Trimming took off 4 bases at V and 5 bases at J, with 26 bases between the two ends. Germline V gives CDR1 KGHDR, CDR2 SFDVKD. In DNA form, the CDR3 reads TGTGCCACCAGTGACTACGGGACAGAACCCGGGACTGTAAACGAGCAGTACTTC. Protein sequence: CATSDYGTEPGTVNEQYF.

The V gene is TRBV7-2, the J gene TRBJ2-2; D is perhaps TRBD2 (6 bases). Trimming left V 3 bases short and J 5 bases short, with 16 bases between. CDR3 length: 16 residues. CDR1 is SGHTA and CDR2 is FQGNSA in the germline V gene. DNA for the CDR3: TGTGCCAGCAGCTTTGGTAGCGGACTATATACCGGGGAGCTGTTTTTT. Its translation: CASSFGSGLYTGELFF. Full variable domain (missing parts from reference TRBV7-2 and TRBJ2-2): GAGVSQSPSNKVTEKGKDVELRCDPISGHTALYWYRQSLGQGLEFLIYFQGNSAPDKSGLPSDRFSAERTGGSVSTLTIQRTQQEDSAVYLCASSFGSGLYTGELFFGEGSRLTVL.

The chain carries TRBV7-2 and TRBJ2-1; weak D call: TRBD2 (5 bases). V dropped 2 bases and J dropped 7 bases, with 21 bases sitting between them. This CDR3 region has 17 residues. The V gene's germline CDR1 is SGHTA and CDR2 FQGNSA. The CDR3 is CASSLYHGQQKRNEQFF. CDR3 DNA sequence: TGTGCCAGCAGCTTATATCACGGCCAGCAGAAGCGGAATGAGCAGTTCTTC.

This clone was recorded only once. The chain couples TRBV28 to TRBJ2-5, with 10 bases that match TRBD2. The ends lost 5 bases at V and 4 bases at J; junction bases unmatched: 4. The CDR3 covers 14 residues. Germline V gene lookup returns CDR1 MDHEN and CDR2 SYDVKM. In nucleotides, the CDR3 is TGTGCCAGCAGTAGCGGGGGGGCCGCAGAGACCCAGTACTTC. Its translation: CASSSGGAAETQYF.

The J gene is TRBJ2-1, the V gene TRBV5-4, with 7 bases matching TRBD1. V shed 5 bases and J 9 bases; nucleotides not matched to a gene: 2. From germline, CDR1 is SGHNT and CDR2 YYREEE (reference sequence). The CDR3 runs to 11 residues. The DNA of the CDR3 is TGTGCCAGCAGTCGGACAGGTGAGCAGTTCTTC. It yields the protein CASSRTGEQFF. Full variable domain (rest looked up from reference TRBV5-4 and TRBJ2-1): ETGVTQSPTHLIKTRGQQVTLRCSSQSGHNTVSWYQQALGQGPQFIFQYYREEENGRGNFPPRFSGLQFPNYSSELNVNALELDDSALYLCASSRTGEQFFGPGTRLTVL.

This clone was picked up one time. This sequence joins TRBV7-6 and TRBJ1-4; weak D call: TRBD1 (5 bases). The V and J ends lost 5 bases and 0 bases respectively, with 13 bases between them. The CDR3 runs to 16 residues. The germline V gene has CDR1 SGHVS and CDR2 FNYEAQ. The CDR3 bases are TGTGCCAGCAGCGGAGGGGAGGGATCAACTAATGAAAAACTGTTTTTT. Protein product: CASSGGEGSTNEKLFF.

The chain employs TRBV5-1 and TRBJ2-5, with 12 positions matching TRBD1. This CDR3 contains 16 residues. Losses at the gene ends were 4 bases for V and 5 bases for J; bases not matched to a gene: 9. CDR1 is SGHRS and CDR2 is YFSETQ in the germline V gene. The CDR3 is CASSPGGQGARETQYF. The CDR3 nucleotides are TGCGCCAGCAGCCCCGGGGGACAGGGGGCGCGGGAGACCCAGTACTTC.

The chain carries TRBV30 and TRBJ1-2; tentatively, D is TRBD1 (5 bases). Looked up from germline, CDR1 is GTSNPN and CDR2 is SVGIG (reference sequence). The ends were cut back, 3 bases at V and 1 base at J, with 12 bases in the middle. There are 14 residues in the CDR3. The CDR3 bases are TGTGCCTGGAGCGGACAACTCGTTAACTATGGCTACACCTTC. Protein product: CAWSGQLVNYGYTF.

This chain uses TRBV7-3 with TRBJ2-5; TRBD2 agrees at 11 bases. CDR3 length equals 13 residues. Germline CDR1 is SGHTA and CDR2 is FQGTGA. J lost 5 bases, V lost 5 bases, and 1 base had no gene match. In DNA, the CDR3 is TGTGCCAGCAGCCCTAGCGGGGGGGAGACCCAGTACTTC. Protein: CASSPSGGETQYF.

The chain employs TRBV2 and TRBJ2-5; 14 bases are a match to TRBD2. Germline CDR1 reads SNHLY; CDR2 reads FYNNEI. The CDR3 has 17 residues. After removal of 6 bases from V and 4 bases from J, the junction contained 10 bases not matched to a gene. CDR3 coding DNA: TGTGCCAGCAGAAACCTCGGACTAGCGGGGGGAGGAGAGACCCAGTACTTC. This gives the protein CASRNLGLAGGGETQYF.

CDR3 nucleotides: TGCGCCAGCAGCTGGGACAGATCGAACACTGAAGCTTTCTTT. Translated: CASSWDRSNTEAFF. J is TRBJ1-1 and V is TRBV5-1; 7 nucleotides match TRBD1. CDR3 length: 14 amino acids. With 3 bases clipped from V and 1 base from J, the junction kept 3 bases outside the gene matches. Germline CDR1 is SGHRS and CDR2 is YFSETQ.

The chain employs TRBV6-1 and TRBJ1-3; D not certain. The CDR3 consists of 16 residues. Germline CDR1 reads MNHNS; CDR2 reads SASEGT. Trimming pared 3 bases from V and 3 bases from J, leaving 15 bases between. As DNA, the CDR3 is TGTGCCAGCAGTGAGGCCAGTCCTTCTAGTGGAAACACCATATATTTT. Protein product: CASSEASPSSGNTIYF.

The chain joins TRBV11-3 to TRBJ2-3; 14 bases map to TRBD2. CDR1 is SGHNT, CDR2 YENEEA, per germline. The V segment lost 5 bases and the J segment 0 bases; nucleotides outside the gene matches: 7. The CDR3 is 18 residues long. The CDR3 nucleotides are TGTGCCAGCAGCCCTGGACTAGCGGGGGGACCTAGCACAGATACGCAGTATTTT. This sequence encodes CASSPGLAGGPSTDTQYF.

V and J are TRBV6-5 and TRBJ2-7, with D maybe TRBD1 (6 bases). V was cut by 2 bases and J by 3 bases, with 14 bases left in between. CDR1 is MNHEY, CDR2 SVGAGI, per germline. CDR3 length equals 15 residues. The CDR3 DNA follows: TGTGCCAGCAGTTACCGCCGGCCAGGGGACTACGAGCAGTACTTC. This sequence encodes CASSYRRPGDYEQYF.

The J gene is TRBJ2-3, the V gene TRBV27, with D possibly TRBD2 on 5 matching bases. This CDR3 is 15 amino acids long. V lost 0 bases, J lost 1 base, and 8 bases lay in between. The germline gives CDR1 MNHEY, CDR2 SMNVEV (reference sequence). CDR3 region: CASSLSRARTDTQYF. DNA of the CDR3: TGTGCCAGCAGTTTATCGAGGGCTCGCACAGATACGCAGTATTTT.

This clone was found a few times. The V gene is TRBV7-8, the J gene TRBJ1-6; D remains ambiguous. V lost 2 bases and J 0 bases, leaving 5 bases between the germline ends. Germline CDR1 reads SGHVS; CDR2 reads FQNEAQ. This CDR3 has 15 residues. The CDR3 sequence: CASSLSNSYNSPLHF. The DNA for the CDR3 is TGTGCCAGCAGCTTAAGCAACTCCTATAATTCACCCCTCCACTTT.

V gene TRBV24-1 combines with J gene TRBJ2-5, with 7 bases matching TRBD2. The CDR3 totals 16 residues. Looked up from germline, CDR1 is KGHDR and CDR2 is SFDVKD. Unmatched junction bases numbered 10, after V lost 3 bases and J lost 4 bases. The CDR3 sequence: CATSDPSGDGGETQYF. CDR3 DNA sequence: TGTGCCACCAGTGATCCCAGCGGGGACGGGGGAGAGACCCAGTACTTC.